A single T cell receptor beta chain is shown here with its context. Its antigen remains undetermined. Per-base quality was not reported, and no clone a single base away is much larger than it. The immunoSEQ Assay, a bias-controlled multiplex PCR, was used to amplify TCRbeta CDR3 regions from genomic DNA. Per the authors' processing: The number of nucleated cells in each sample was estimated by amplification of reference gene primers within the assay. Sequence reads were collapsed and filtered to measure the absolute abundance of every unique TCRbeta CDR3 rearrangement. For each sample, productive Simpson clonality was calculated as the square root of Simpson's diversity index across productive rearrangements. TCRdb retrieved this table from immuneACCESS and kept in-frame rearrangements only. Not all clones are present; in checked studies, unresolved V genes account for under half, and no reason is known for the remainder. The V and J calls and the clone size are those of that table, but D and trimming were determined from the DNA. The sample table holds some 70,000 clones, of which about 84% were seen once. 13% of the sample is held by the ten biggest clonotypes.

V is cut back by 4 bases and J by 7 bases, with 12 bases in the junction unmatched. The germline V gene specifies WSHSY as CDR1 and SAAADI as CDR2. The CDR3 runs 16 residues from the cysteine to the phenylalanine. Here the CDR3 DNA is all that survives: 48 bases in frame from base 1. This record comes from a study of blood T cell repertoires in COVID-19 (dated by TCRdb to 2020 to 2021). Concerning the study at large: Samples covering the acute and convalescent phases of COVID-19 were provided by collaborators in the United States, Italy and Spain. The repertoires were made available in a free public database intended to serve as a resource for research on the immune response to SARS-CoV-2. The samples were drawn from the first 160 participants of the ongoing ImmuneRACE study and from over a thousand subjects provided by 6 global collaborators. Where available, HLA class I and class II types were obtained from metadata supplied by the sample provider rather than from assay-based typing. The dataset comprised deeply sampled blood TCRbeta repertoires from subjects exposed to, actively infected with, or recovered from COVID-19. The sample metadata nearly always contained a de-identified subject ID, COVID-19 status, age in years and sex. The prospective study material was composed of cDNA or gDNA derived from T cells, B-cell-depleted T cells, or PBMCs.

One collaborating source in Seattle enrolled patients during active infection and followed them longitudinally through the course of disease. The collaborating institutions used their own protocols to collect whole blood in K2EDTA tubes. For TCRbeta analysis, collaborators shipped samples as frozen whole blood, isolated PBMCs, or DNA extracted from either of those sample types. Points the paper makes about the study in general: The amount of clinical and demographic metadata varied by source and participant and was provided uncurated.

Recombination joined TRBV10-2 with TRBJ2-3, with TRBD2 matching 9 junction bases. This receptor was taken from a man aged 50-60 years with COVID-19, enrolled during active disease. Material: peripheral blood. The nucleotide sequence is TGCGCCAGCAGTGGGGACGCGGGGGGGCCGATTAATACGCAGTATTTT. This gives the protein CASSGDAGGPINTQYF.